Listed below are T cell receptor beta chains from one sample, sequenced in a study of monozygotic twins with inflammatory bowel disease. TCRdb reprocessed the 5' RACE reads, with one entry per CDR3 protein and no DNA. The sample's table shows more than 85,000 distinct CDR3 sequences. Sequencing was carried out using blood. The receptors were sampled from a human donor with ulcerative colitis or Crohn's disease, or a healthy co-twin of an affected twin (not recorded which). The CDR3 runs from the conserved cysteine through the conserved F or W. The order of the fields is J gene, V gene, clone size, CDR3 protein. Part of the rows lack a size; the others show once, few, many or a class for expanded clones.

j_call: TRBJ2-3
v_call: TRBV5-1
clone_size: NA
cdr3_aa: CASSVSTGVTDTQYF

j_call: TRBJ1-6
v_call: TRBV25-1
clone_size: NA
cdr3_aa: CASSEGPDNSPLHF

j_call: TRBJ2-7
v_call: TRBV20-1
clone_size: NA
cdr3_aa: CSARGGVYEQYF

j_call: TRBJ2-3
v_call: TRBV20-1
clone_size: NA
cdr3_aa: CSAPRGNTDTQYF

j_call: TRBJ2-7
v_call: TRBV18
clone_size: NA
cdr3_aa: CASSPPLYPPGEQYF

j_call: TRBJ2-3
v_call: TRBV20-1
clone_size: NA
cdr3_aa: CSANLVEGSTTSTDTQYF

j_call: TRBJ2-5
v_call: TRBV7-8
clone_size: NA
cdr3_aa: CASSPRGSGREPQETQYF

j_call: TRBJ2-4
v_call: TRBV9
clone_size: NA
cdr3_aa: CASSPRTGVNIQYF

j_call: TRBJ2-2
v_call: TRBV19
clone_size: NA
cdr3_aa: CASTILGQGQGGELFF

j_call: TRBJ2-2
v_call: TRBV12-3/TRBV12-4
clone_size: NA
cdr3_aa: CASYPGHQTGELFF

j_call: TRBJ2-1
v_call: TRBV11-3
clone_size: NA
cdr3_aa: CASSWAVGQTNEQFF

j_call: TRBJ2-4
v_call: TRBV20-1
clone_size: NA
cdr3_aa: CSARGAGQVKNIQYF

j_call: TRBJ2-7
v_call: TRBV7-9
clone_size: NA
cdr3_aa: CASSRATYEQYF

j_call: TRBJ2-1
v_call: TRBV28
clone_size: NA
cdr3_aa: CASSLTPDSYSYNEQFF

j_call: TRBJ1-3
v_call: TRBV10-3
clone_size: NA
cdr3_aa: CAISESGGSGNTIYF

j_call: TRBJ2-3
v_call: TRBV6-1
clone_size: NA
cdr3_aa: CASSRLAGGGTDTQYF

j_call: TRBJ2-1
v_call: TRBV6-1
clone_size: NA
cdr3_aa: CASRDREISNEQFF

j_call: TRBJ2-5
v_call: TRBV12-3/TRBV12-4
clone_size: NA
cdr3_aa: CASSSRSERETQYF

j_call: TRBJ2-3
v_call: TRBV13
clone_size: NA
cdr3_aa: CASSPRLATNTDTQYF

j_call: TRBJ1-5
v_call: TRBV29-1
clone_size: NA
cdr3_aa: CSVEGEGFNQPQHF

j_call: TRBJ2-3
v_call: TRBV20-1
clone_size: NA
cdr3_aa: CSAVTSGVTDTQYF

j_call: TRBJ2-1
v_call: TRBV20-1
clone_size: medium-sized
cdr3_aa: CSASVGLAGGGEQFF

j_call: TRBJ2-7
v_call: TRBV11-1
clone_size: NA
cdr3_aa: CASSSLELDEQYF

j_call: TRBJ1-4
v_call: TRBV7-6
clone_size: NA
cdr3_aa: CASSLFPPGQGRLSTNEKLFF

j_call: TRBJ2-7
v_call: TRBV5-1
clone_size: NA
cdr3_aa: CASSDTGAYEQYF

j_call: TRBJ2-1
v_call: TRBV20-1
clone_size: NA
cdr3_aa: CSARKVYNEQFF

j_call: TRBJ2-3
v_call: TRBV20-1
clone_size: NA
cdr3_aa: CSAYSSGLAGDTDTQYF

j_call: TRBJ2-3
v_call: TRBV20-1
clone_size: NA
cdr3_aa: CSGIGPTDTQYF

j_call: TRBJ2-7
v_call: TRBV20-1
clone_size: NA
cdr3_aa: CSAPSPASYEQYF